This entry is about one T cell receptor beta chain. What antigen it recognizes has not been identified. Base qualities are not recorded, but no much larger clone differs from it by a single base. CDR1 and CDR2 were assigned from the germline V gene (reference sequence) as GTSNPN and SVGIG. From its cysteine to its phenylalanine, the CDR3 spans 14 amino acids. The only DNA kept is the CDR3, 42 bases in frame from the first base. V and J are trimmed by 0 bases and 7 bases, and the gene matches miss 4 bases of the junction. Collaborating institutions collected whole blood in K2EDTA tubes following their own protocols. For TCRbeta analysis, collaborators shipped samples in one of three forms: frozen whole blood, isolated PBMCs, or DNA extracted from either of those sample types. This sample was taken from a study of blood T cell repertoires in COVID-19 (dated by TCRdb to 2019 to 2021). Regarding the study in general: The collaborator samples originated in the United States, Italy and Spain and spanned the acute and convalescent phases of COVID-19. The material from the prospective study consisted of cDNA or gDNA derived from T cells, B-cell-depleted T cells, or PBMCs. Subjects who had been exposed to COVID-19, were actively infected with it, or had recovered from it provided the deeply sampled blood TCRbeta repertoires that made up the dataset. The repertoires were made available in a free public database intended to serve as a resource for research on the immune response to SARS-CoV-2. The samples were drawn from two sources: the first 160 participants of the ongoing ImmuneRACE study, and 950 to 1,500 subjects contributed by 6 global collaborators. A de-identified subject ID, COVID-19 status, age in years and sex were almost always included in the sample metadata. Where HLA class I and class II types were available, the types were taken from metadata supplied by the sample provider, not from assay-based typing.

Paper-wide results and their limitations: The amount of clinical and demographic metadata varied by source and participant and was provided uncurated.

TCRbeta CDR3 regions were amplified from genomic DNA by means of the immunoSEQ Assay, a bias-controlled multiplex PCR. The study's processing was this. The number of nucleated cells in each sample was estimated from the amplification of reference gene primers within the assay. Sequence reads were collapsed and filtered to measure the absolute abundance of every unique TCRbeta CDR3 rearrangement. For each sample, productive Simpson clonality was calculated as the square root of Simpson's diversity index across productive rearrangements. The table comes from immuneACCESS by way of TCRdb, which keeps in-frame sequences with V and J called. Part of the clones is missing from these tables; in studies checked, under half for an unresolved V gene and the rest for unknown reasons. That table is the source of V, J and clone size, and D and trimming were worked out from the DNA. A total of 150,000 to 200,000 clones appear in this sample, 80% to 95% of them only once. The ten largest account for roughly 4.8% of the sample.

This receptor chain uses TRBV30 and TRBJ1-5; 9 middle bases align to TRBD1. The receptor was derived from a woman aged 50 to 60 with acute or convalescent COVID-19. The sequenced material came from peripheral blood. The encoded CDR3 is CAWSVQGQGQPQHF. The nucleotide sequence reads TGTGCCTGGAGTGTACAGGGACAGGGCCAGCCCCAGCATTTT. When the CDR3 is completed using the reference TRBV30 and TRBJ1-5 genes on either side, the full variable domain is SQTIHQWPATLVQPVGSPLSLECTVEGTSNPNLYWYRQAAGRGLQLLFYSVGIGQISSEVPQNLSASRPQDRQFILSSKKLLLSDSGFYLCAWSVQGQGQPQHFGDGTRLSIL.